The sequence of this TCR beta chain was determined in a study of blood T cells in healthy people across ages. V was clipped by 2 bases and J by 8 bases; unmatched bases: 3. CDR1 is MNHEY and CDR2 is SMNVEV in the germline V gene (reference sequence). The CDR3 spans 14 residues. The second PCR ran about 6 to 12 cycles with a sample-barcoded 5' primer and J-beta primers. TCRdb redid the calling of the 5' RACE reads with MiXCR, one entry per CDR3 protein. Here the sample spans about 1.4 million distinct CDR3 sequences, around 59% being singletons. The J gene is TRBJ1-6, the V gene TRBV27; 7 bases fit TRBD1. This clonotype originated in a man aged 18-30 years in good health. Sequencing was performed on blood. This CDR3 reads CASSLGTVYSPLHF. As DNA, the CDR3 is TGTGCCAGCAGTTTAGGGACAGTTTATTCACCCCTCCACTTT.